This T cell receptor (beta chain) is from a study of T cells in Graves' hyperthyroidism and ophthalmopathy. General study points: Clonotypes that were expanded in thyroid above 0.001 mostly appeared in blood too.

Absent ophthalmopathy progression within 18 months defined stable Graves' hyperthyroidism. RNA transcripts gave rise to amplified TCR beta CDR3 regions. The HTBI set primed first-round TCR CDR3 RT-PCR. TCRdb processed the multiplex PCR reads anew with MiXCR; each CDR3 protein has one entry. The sample contains some 180,000 distinct CDR3 sequences, approximately 16% of which appear only once. A word on this clonotype: Its antigen is as yet unknown.

Germline values: CDR1 MNHEY, CDR2 SVGAGI. This CDR3 contains 12 residues. V lost 2 bases, J lost 6 bases, and 6 bases lay in between. This TCR was sampled from a woman aged 45-60 years with Graves' hyperthyroidism. The chain uses TRBV6-5 and TRBJ2-3; D call uncertain. Sequenced sample: blood. The CDR3 loop is CASSYEVDTQYF. CDR3 in DNA: TGTGCCAGCAGTTACGAGGTTGATACGCAGTATTTT.